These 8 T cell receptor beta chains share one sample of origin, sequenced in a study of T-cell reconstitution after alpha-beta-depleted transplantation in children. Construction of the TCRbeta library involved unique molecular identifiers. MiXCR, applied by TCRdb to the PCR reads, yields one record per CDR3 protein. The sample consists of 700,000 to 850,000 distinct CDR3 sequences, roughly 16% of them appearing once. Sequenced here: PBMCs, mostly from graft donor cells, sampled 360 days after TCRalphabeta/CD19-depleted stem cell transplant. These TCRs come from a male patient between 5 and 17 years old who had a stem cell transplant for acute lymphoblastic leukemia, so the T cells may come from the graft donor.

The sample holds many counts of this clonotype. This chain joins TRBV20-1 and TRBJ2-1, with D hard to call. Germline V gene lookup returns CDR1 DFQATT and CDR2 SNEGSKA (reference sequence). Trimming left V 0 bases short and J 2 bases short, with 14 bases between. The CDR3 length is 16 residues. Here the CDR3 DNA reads TGCAGTGCTAGAGATCCCCCCAAAGCACCCTACAATGAGCAGTTCTTC. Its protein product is CSARDPPKAPYNEQFF.

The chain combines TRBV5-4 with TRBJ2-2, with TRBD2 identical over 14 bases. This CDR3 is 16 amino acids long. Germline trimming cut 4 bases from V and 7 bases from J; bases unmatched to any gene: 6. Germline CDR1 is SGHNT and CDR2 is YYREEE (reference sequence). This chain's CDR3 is CASSGGLAGALGELFF. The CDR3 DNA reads TGTGCCAGCAGCGGGGGACTAGCGGGAGCCCTCGGGGAGCTGTTTTTT.

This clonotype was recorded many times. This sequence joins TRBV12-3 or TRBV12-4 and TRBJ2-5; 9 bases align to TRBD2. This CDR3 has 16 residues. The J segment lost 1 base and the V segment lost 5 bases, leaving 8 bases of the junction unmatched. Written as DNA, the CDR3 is TGTGCCAGCAGTCCTTGGACTAGCGTCTCCCAAGAGACCCAGTACTTC. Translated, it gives CASSPWTSVSQETQYF.

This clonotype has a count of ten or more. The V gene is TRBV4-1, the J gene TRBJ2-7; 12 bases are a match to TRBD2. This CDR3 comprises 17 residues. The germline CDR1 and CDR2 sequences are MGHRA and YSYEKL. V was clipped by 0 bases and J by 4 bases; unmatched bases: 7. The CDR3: CASSQDRTSGTLYEQYF. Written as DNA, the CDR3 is TGCGCCAGCAGCCAAGATAGGACTAGCGGGACTTTATACGAGCAGTACTTC.

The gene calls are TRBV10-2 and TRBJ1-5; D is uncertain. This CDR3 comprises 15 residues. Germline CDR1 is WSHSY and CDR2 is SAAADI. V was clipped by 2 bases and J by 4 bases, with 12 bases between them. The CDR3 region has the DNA TGCGCCAGCAGTGAGCCTGGGTCGCCGAATCAGCCCCAGCATTTT. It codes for CASSEPGSPNQPQHF.

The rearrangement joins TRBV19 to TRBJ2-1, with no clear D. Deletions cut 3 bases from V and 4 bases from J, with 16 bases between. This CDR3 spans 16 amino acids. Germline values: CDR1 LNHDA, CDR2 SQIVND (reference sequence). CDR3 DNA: TGTGCCAGTAGTATGCCTACTAATCTACTTTACAATGAGCAGTTCTTC. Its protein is CASSMPTNLLYNEQFF.

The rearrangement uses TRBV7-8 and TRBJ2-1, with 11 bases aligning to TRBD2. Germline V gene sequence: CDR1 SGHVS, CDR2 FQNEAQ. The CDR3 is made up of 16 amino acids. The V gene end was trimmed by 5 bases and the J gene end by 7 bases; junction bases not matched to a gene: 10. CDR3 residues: CASSPENLAGGNEQFF. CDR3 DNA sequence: TGTGCCAGCAGCCCCGAGAATCTAGCGGGAGGTAATGAGCAGTTCTTC.

CDR3 residues: CASSEMGPPSDYTF. The CDR3 bases are TGTGCCAGCAGTGAAATGGGACCGCCATCCGACTACACCTTC. This chain links TRBV25-1 with TRBJ1-2; D is perhaps TRBD1 (5 bases). Germline CDR1 is MGHDK and CDR2 is SYGVNS. The CDR3 loop spans 14 amino acids. The V end lost 2 bases, the J end lost 10 bases, and 17 bases lay between the germline ends.